This T cell receptor beta chain was profiled in a study of vaccination and CD4 T cells after COVID-19. Study information: Six male and four female convalescents took part, two of them Hispanic. Following dose two, a median approximately 72 days (range 14 to 241) passed before post-vaccine samples were taken.

Described treatment: approximately nine-day PBMC culture with coronavirus spike peptide pools or control peptides (ViraFEST assay). With regard to this clonotype: The antigen is not known.

Researchers used the Oncomine TCR Beta short-read assay to sequence DNA from cultured CD4+ T cells. Via MiXCR, TCRdb re-called the PCR reads, giving one row per CDR3 protein. The top ten clones hold about 13% of a sample with about 18,000 distinct CDR3 sequences, around 50% of them seen once. This CDR3 contains 13 residues. Germline CDR1 reads SGHNT; CDR2 reads YYREEE (reference sequence). V dropped 4 bases and J dropped 4 bases, with 11 bases sitting between them. Source material: CD4+ T cells from blood, cultured in vitro. The clonotype originates from a human donor who had recovered from COVID-19. The chain joins TRBV5-4 to TRBJ1-2; D uncertain. The CDR3 sequence is CASSPPEAYGYTF. The DNA of the CDR3 is TGTGCCAGCAGCCCTCCCGAAGCCTATGGCTACACCTTC.